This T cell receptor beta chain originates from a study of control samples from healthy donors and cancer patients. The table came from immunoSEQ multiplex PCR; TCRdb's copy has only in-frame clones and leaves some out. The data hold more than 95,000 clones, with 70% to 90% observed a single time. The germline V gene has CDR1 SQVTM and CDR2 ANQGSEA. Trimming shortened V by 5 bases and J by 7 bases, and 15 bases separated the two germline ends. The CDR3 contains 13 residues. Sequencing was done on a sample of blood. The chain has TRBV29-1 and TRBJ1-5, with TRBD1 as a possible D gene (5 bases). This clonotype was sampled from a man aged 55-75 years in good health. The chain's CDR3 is CSVLLGEGQPQHF. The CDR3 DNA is TGCAGCGTTCTGCTAGGGGAGGGGCAGCCCCAGCATTTT.